There are many counts of the clone carrying this T cell receptor beta chain. Its antigen remains unidentified. CD4+CD45RO+CD25- cells were isolated as memory CD4+ T cells. The CDR3 has 14 amino acids. The V end lost 0 bases, the J end lost 3 bases, and 9 bases lay between the germline ends. In germline, CDR1 is WNHNN, CDR2 SYGVQD (reference sequence). Findings of the study overall: The larger cohort examined one V-J beta rearrangement, not whole repertoires. Tumor memory CD4+ T cell TCR gene usage was found to cluster with blood and lymph node memory CD4+ cells and with lymph node naive CD4+ cells.

After constant-region reverse-primer amplification, full-length variable regions underwent semi-nested PCR with Nested Universal Primer A. TCRdb re-analysed the 5' RACE reads in MiXCR, keeping a single row per CDR3 protein. The sample yields 7,500 to 9,500 distinct CDR3 sequences, 36% seen once. This sequence originates from a female donor with breast cancer. The V and J genes are TRBV10-1 and TRBJ2-7, with unresolved D. The material sequenced was tumor-infiltrating memory CD4+ T cells sorted from the breast tumor. Sample subset: memory CD4+ T cells, CD4+CD45RO+CD25-. DNA of the CDR3: TGCGCCAGCAGTGAGTCTGTTGCAAGCTACGAGCAGTACTTC. Encoded protein: CASSESVASYEQYF.